This T cell receptor (beta chain) is from a study of blood T cell repertoires in COVID-19. With V trimmed by 6 bases and J by 0 bases, 14 bases remained unmatched. This CDR3 contains 17 residues. Germline V gene sequence: CDR1 LGHDT, CDR2 YNNKEL (reference sequence). Measured with immunoSEQ multiplex PCR; TCRdb has only the in-frame clones, and not every one. The sample contains fewer than 250,000 clones, around 85% of which appear only once. This receptor was taken from a young man with acute or convalescent COVID-19. Sequencing was performed on peripheral blood. The chain joins TRBV3-1 (or the pseudogene TRBV3-2) to TRBJ2-7, with 7 positions matching TRBD2. CDR3 in amino acids: CASSRQVGGFSSYEQYF. The CDR3 DNA sequence: TGTGCCAGCAGTCGCCAAGTGGGGGGGTTCAGCTCCTACGAGCAGTACTTC.